A single sample is the source of the 5 T cell receptor beta chains below, sequenced in a study of vaccination and CD4 T cells after COVID-19. Time point specified: late sampling 161 to 241 days after vaccination in a few convalescent patients. The treatment denotes: approximately nine-day PBMC culture with coronavirus spike peptide pools or control peptides (ViraFEST assay). With the Oncomine TCR Beta short-read assay, DNA from cultured CD4+ T cells was sequenced. One entry per CDR3 protein, called by TCRdb with MiXCR from the PCR reads. The sample consists of under 20,000 distinct CDR3 sequences, around 50% of them appearing once. These receptors are not linked to any known antigen. The sequencing here drew on CD4+ T cells from blood, cultured in vitro, taken about 7 months after SARS-CoV-2 vaccination. The source of these receptors is a human donor who had recovered from COVID-19.

The chain is built from TRBV6-2 or TRBV6-3 and TRBJ2-7; 8 positions match TRBD1. V trimming: 10 bases; J trimming: 3 bases; junction bases outside the gene matches: 11. CDR1 and CDR2 from the germline V gene are MNHEY and SVGEGT. This CDR3 has 14 residues. CDR3 sequence reads: CATRARDRRYEQYF. CDR3 nucleotide sequence: TGTGCCACCCGGGCCCGGGACAGGCGCTACGAGCAGTACTTC.

The chain recombines TRBV6-1 with TRBJ1-1, with 8 bases identical to TRBD1. The CDR3 consists of 15 residues. Germline V gene lookup returns CDR1 MNHNS and CDR2 SASEGT. Germline trimming cut 4 bases from V and 5 bases from J; bases unmatched to any gene: 9. The CDR3 DNA follows: TGTGCCAGCAGTGCCCGACAGGGGCAGGGGACTGAAGCTTTCTTT. This translates into CASSARQGQGTEAFF.

This clonotype occurred a few times. V gene TRBV19 combines with J gene TRBJ2-7, with a possible D match to TRBD1 (5 bases). With 5 bases removed from V and 4 bases from J, the gap between germline ends came to 6 bases. Germline CDR1 LNHDA, CDR2 SQIVND (reference sequence). CDR3 length: 11 amino acids. In nucleotides, the CDR3 is TGTGCCAGTAGTTCAGGGTACGAGCAGTACTTC. Translated, it gives CASSSGYEQYF. Together with reference TRBV19 and TRBJ2-7, the CDR3 gives the full variable domain: DGGITQSPKYLFRKEGQNVTLSCEQNLNHDAMYWYRQDPGQGLRLIYYSQIVNDFQKGDIAEGYSVSREKKESFPLTVTSAQKNPTAFYLCASSSGYEQYFGPGTRLTVT.

The rearrangement joins TRBV30 to TRBJ1-5, with D perhaps matching TRBD1 (5 bases). Deletions cut 2 bases from V and 11 bases from J, with 13 bases between. CDR3 length: 12 amino acids. Germline-derived CDR1 and CDR2 are GTSNPN and SVGIG (reference sequence). The CDR3 DNA sequence: TGTGCCTGGAGTCCGACGGGGGTAACCCAGCATTTT. It yields the protein CAWSPTGVTQHF. Together with reference TRBV30 and TRBJ1-5, the CDR3 gives the full variable domain: SQTIHQWPATLVQPVGSPLSLECTVEGTSNPNLYWYRQAAGRGLQLLFYSVGIGQISSEVPQNLSASRPQDRQFILSSKKLLLSDSGFYLCAWSPTGVTQHFGDGTRLSIL.

The chain links TRBV20-1 to TRBJ1-1; D is uncertain. V lost 0 bases, J lost 8 bases, and 19 bases lay in between. CDR1 is DFQATT, CDR2 SNEGSKA, per germline (reference sequence). The CDR3 contains 15 residues. In DNA form, the CDR3 reads TGCAGTGCTAGAGATCAAACACGGGCGCGTAGCGAAGCTTTCTTT. Amino acids: CSARDQTRARSEAFF.